A selection of T cell receptor beta chains follows, all from one sample in a study of blood T cell repertoires in COVID-19. Libraries were prepared by immunoSEQ multiplex PCR; TCRdb keeps only in-frame clonotypes and omits some of them. Of about 250,000 clones in the sample, roughly 88% were seen once. What was sequenced was peripheral blood. The receptors shown here come from a man aged 40-49 years with acute or convalescent COVID-19. CDR3s include the opening cysteine and the closing phenylalanine or tryptophan. D genes are given only for firm matches. Size is stated for part of the rows, as once, few or many counts, or as a class when the clone is expanded.

TRBJ1-2	.	TRBV5-1	few	CASSLLVGADGYTF	TGCGCCAGCAGCTTGCTCGTGGGGGCAGATGGCTACACCTTC
TRBJ2-3	TRBD2	TRBV29-1	.	CSVGVAGTQYF	TGCAGCGTTGGTGTAGCGGGGACGCAGTATTTT
TRBJ1-4	TRBD1	TRBV16	.	CASSQSRQGIEKLFF	TGTGCCAGCAGCCAAAGTAGACAGGGGATCGAAAAACTGTTTTTT
TRBJ2-5	TRBD2	TRBV6-2/TRBV6-3	.	CASSYLSSGKETQYF	TGTGCCAGCAGTTACTTATCTAGCGGGAAGGAGACCCAGTACTTC
TRBJ1-4	TRBD1	TRBV4-2	.	CASSQDVGGLNEKLFF	TGTGCCAGCAGCCAAGATGTAGGGGGCCTTAATGAAAAACTGTTTTTT
TRBJ2-5	.	TRBV7-2	.	CASNASPGRAETQYF	TGTGCCAGCAACGCATCCCCCGGCAGGGCAGAGACCCAGTACTTC
TRBJ2-1	.	TRBV10-3	.	CAISGEADEQFF	TGTGCCATCAGTGGTGAAGCGGATGAGCAGTTCTTC
TRBJ2-1	.	TRBV27	.	CASSFSSGYNEQFF	TGTGCCAGCAGTTTTTCCAGCGGTTACAATGAGCAGTTCTTC
TRBJ2-1	TRBD2	TRBV14	.	CASSPSGRASSYNEQFF	TGTGCCAGCAGCCCTAGCGGGAGGGCAAGCTCCTACAATGAGCAGTTCTTC
TRBJ1-2	TRBD1	TRBV19	.	CATGTGTNYGYTF	TGTGCCACCGGGACAGGGACCAACTATGGCTACACCTTC
TRBJ2-2	TRBD2	TRBV27	.	CASISSGRPRAGELFF	TGTGCCAGCATATCTAGCGGGAGGCCCAGGGCCGGGGAGCTGTTTTTT
TRBJ1-2	.	TRBV15	.	CATSREAGPYGYTF	TGTGCCACCAGCAGAGAAGCGGGTCCCTATGGCTACACCTTC
TRBJ2-1	TRBD2	TRBV9	few	CASSKSGTSAAGEQFF	TGTGCCAGCTCCAAAAGCGGGACTAGCGCCGCTGGTGAGCAGTTCTTC
TRBJ1-6	.	TRBV7-9	.	CASSLRNSPLHF	TGTGCCAGCAGCTTGAGGAATTCACCCCTCCACTTT
TRBJ1-1	.	TRBV29-1	.	CSVMRAEGTEAFF	TGCAGCGTGATGAGGGCGGAAGGGACTGAAGCTTTCTTT
TRBJ1-1	.	TRBV9	.	CASSVEGGLNSEGTEAFF	TGTGCCAGCAGCGTAGAAGGAGGGTTGAATTCGGAGGGCACTGAAGCTTTCTTT
TRBJ2-6	.	TRBV28	.	CASSLWSGSGANVLTF	TGTGCCAGCAGTTTATGGTCGGGGTCTGGGGCCAACGTCCTGACTTTC
TRBJ2-7	.	TRBV6-5	.	CASSYRRGSYEQYF	TGTGCCAGCAGTTATCGCCGGGGGTCCTACGAGCAGTACTTC
TRBJ2-7	.	TRBV4-2	.	CASSQRLETYEQYF	TGTGCCAGCAGCCAAAGACTCGAGACCTACGAGCAGTACTTC
TRBJ2-7	TRBD1	TRBV7-2	.	CASSLGQGPSYEQYF	TGTGCCAGCAGCTTAGGACAGGGACCCTCCTACGAGCAGTACTTC
TRBJ1-1	TRBD1	TRBV5-1	.	CASSWRQGMNTEAFF	TGCGCCAGCAGCTGGAGACAGGGGATGAACACTGAAGCTTTCTTT
TRBJ1-6	.	TRBV19	.	CASSIRPGVNSPLHF	TGTGCCAGTAGTATACGGCCCGGGGTAAATTCACCCCTCCACTTT